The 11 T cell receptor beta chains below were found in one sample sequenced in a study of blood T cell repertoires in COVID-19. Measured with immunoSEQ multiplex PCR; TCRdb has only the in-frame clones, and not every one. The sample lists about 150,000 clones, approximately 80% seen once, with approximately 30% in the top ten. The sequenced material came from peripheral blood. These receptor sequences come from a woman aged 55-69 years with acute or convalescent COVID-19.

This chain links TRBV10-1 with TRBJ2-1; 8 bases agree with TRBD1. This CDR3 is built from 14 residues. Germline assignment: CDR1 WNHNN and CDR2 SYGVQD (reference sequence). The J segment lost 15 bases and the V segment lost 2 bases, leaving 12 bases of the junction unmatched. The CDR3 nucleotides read TGCGCCAGCAGTGAGCAGGGGGCCAAAGAATTGGTGTTCTTC. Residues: CASSEQGAKELVFF.

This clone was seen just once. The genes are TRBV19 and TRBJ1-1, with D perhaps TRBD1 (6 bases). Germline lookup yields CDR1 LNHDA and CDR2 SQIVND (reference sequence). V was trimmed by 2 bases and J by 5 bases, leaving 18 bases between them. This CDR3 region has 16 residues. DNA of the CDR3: TGTGCCAGTAGTATATTAGGAGGCGGGGGGCGGACTGAAGCTTTCTTT. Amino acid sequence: CASSILGGGGRTEAFF.

The DNA for the CDR3 is TGTGCCAGCAGCCTTAGCAGGGGCGTCCCCACCGGGGAGCTGTTTTTT. It encodes CASSLSRGVPTGELFF. The chain recombines TRBV7-3 with TRBJ2-2; D may be TRBD1 (6 bases). CDR3 length: 16 amino acids. V was pared by 5 bases and J by 4 bases, with 17 bases between. CDR1 and CDR2 (germline): SGHTA, FQGTGA. Full variable domain (outside the CDR3, taken from reference TRBV7-3 and TRBJ2-2): GAGVSQTPSNKVTEKGKYVELRCDPISGHTALYWYRQSLGQGPEFLIYFQGTGAADDSGLPNDRFFAVRPEGSVSTLKIQRTERGDSAVYLCASSLSRGVPTGELFFGEGSRLTVL.

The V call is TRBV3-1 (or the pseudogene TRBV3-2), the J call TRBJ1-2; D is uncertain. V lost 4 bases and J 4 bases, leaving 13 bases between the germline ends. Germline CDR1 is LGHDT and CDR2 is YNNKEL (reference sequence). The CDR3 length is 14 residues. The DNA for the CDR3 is TGTGCCAGCAGCCCCCTAATGAGATCCTATGGCTACACCTTC. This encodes CASSPLMRSYGYTF.

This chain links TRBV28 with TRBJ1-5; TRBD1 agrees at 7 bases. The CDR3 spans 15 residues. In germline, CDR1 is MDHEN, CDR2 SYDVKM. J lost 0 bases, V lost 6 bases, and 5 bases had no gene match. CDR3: CASRSGQLSNQPQHF. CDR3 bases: TGTGCCAGCAGATCGGGACAGCTTAGCAATCAGCCCCAGCATTTT.

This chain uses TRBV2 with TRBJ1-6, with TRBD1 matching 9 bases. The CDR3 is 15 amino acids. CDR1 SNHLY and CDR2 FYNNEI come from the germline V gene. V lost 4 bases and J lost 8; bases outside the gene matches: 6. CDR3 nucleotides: TGTGCCAGCAGTGTTGGTTGGACAGGGGATTCACCCCTCCACTTT. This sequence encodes CASSVGWTGDSPLHF.

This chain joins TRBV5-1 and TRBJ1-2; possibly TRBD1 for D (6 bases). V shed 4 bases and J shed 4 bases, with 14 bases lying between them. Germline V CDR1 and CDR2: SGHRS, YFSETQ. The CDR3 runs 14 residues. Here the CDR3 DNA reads TGCGCCAGCAGCCCCTACAGGGATTCCTATGGCTACACCTTC. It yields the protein CASSPYRDSYGYTF.

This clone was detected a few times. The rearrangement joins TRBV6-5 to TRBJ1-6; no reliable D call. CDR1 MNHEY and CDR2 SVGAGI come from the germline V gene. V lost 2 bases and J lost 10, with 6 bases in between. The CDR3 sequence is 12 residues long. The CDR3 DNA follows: TGTGCCAGCAGTTACAAACAGTCACCCCTCCACTTT. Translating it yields CASSYKQSPLHF.

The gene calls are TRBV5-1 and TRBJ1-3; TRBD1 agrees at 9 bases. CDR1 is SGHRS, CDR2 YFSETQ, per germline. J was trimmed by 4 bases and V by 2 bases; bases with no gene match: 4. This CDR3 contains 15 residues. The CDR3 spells CASSFTGQGGNTIYF. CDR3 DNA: TGCGCCAGCAGCTTTACCGGACAGGGGGGAAACACCATATATTTT.

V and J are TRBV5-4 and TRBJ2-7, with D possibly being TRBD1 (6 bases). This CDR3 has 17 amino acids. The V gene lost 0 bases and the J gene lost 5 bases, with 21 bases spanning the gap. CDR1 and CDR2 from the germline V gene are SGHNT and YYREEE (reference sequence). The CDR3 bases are TGTGCCAGCAGCTTGGAGTCGCAGGGGACCCATGGGCACGAGCAGTACTTC. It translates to CASSLESQGTHGHEQYF.

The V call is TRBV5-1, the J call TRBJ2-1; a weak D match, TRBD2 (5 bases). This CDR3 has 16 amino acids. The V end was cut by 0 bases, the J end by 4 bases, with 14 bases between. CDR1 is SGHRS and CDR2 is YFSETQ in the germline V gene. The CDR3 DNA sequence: TGCGCCAGCAGCTTGGGAGTAGGGAGAACATACAATGAGCAGTTCTTC. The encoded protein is CASSLGVGRTYNEQFF.